This TCR beta chain was profiled in a study of blood T cell repertoires in COVID-19. Overall study: Italy, Spain and the United States were the sources of the convalescent and acute COVID-19 samples.

Some clones are missing from TCRdb's copy, which holds only in-frame ones; the method was immunoSEQ multiplex PCR. Among a few hundred thousand clones, approximately 92% were seen once, and the ten largest hold 1% to 1.3%. CDR1 is MNHNY, CDR2 SVGAGI, per germline (reference sequence). The CDR3 length is 13 residues. The V and J ends lost 2 bases and 6 bases respectively, with 7 bases between them. The clonotype comes from a young man who had recovered from COVID-19. Sequences were obtained from PBMCs or T cells enriched from blood (not recorded which). V and J are TRBV6-6 and TRBJ1-4; D is undetermined. CDR3 in DNA: TGTGCCAGCAGTTACGTGCACTATGAAAAACTGTTTTTT. Translating it yields CASSYVHYEKLFF.